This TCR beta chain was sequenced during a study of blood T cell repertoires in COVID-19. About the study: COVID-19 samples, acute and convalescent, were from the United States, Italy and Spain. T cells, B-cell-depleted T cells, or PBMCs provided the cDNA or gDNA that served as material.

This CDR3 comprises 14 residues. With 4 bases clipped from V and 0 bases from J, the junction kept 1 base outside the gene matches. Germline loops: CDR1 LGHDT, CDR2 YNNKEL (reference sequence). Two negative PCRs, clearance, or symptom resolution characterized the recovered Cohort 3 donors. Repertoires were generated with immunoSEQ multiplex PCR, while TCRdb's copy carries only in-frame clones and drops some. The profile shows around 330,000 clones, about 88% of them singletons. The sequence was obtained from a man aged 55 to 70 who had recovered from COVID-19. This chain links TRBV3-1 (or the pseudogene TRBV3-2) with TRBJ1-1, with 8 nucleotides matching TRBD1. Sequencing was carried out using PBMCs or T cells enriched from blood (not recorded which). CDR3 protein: CASSRTGLNTEAFF. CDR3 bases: TGTGCCAGCAGCCGGACAGGGTTGAACACTGAAGCTTTCTTT.